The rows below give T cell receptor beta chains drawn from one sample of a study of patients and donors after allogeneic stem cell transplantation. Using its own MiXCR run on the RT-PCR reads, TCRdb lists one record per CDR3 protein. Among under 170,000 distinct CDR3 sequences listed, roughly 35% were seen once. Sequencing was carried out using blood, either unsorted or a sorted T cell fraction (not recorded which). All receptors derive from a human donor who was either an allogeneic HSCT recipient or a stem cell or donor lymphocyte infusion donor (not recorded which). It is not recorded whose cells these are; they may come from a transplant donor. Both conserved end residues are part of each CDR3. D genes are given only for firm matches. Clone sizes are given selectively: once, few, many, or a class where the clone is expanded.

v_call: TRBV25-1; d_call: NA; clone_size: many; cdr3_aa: CASSDRGKGNTIYF
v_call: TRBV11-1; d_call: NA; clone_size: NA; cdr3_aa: CASSPGAYSTEAFF
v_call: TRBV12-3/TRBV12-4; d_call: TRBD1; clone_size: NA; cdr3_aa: CASSAAGQGPYNSPLHF
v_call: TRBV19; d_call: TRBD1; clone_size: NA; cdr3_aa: CASSIRVRGAQNTEAFF
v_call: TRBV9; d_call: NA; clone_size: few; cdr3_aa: CASSVTLDGLDKNIQYF
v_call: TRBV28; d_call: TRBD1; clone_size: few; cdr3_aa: CASSVTGTGGGETQYF
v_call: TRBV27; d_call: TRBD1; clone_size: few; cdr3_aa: CASSLLGGQIDTEAFF
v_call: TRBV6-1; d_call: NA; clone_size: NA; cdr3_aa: CASSVPSNTGELFF
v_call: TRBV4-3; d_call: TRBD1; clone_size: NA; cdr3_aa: CASSLQGTGDEKLFF
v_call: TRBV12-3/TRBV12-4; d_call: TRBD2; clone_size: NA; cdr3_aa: CASSRTSGGVSGANVLTF
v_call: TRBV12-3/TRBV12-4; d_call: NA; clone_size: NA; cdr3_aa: CASSSEGGETQYF
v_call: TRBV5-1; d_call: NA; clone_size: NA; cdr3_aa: CASSLAGDIQYF
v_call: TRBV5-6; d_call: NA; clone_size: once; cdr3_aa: CAGSSGPEAFF
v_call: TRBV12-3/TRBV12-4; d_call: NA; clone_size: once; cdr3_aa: CASSFPLTGPGTEAFF
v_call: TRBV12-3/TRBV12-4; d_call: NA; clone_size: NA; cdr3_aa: CASSQGLEQFF
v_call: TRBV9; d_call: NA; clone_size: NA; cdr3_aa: CASSVGRGSQPQHF
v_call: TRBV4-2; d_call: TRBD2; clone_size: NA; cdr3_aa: CASSRPSGGPYNEQFF
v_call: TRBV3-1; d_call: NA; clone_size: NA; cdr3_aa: CASSPQGKRNTEAFF
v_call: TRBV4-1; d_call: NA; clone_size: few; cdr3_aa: CASSQDRFYEQYF